These 18 T cell receptor beta chains share one sample of origin, sequenced in a study of cytomegalovirus exposure and HLA in healthy donors. It was with 60 Vbeta and 13 Jbeta primers that the PCR ran. Assay used: immunoSEQ multiplex PCR; TCRdb lists only in-frame clones, some missing. The table lists 120,000 to 150,000 clones. Sequences were obtained from PBMCs. The receptors originated from a middle-aged man in good health and CMV-seronegative.

V is TRBV4-1 and J is TRBJ1-4, with D maybe TRBD1 (6 bases). The germline V gene encodes CDR1 MGHRA and CDR2 YSYEKL. This CDR3 spans 17 amino acids. V lost 1 base, J lost 8 bases, and 20 bases lay in between. The chain's CDR3 is CASSQGRSQGKGEKLFF. DNA of the CDR3: TGCGCCAGCAGCCAAGGACGATCACAGGGAAAGGGAGAAAAACTGTTTTTT.

A note on this clone: At one end the junction does not follow the germline gene, possibly because of a read error. J is TRBJ1-1 and V is TRBV5-8; the D is unclear. Germline-derived CDR1 and CDR2 are SGHTS and YDEGEE. The CDR3 spans 14 residues. CDR3: CASSLGGHDTEAFF. The CDR3 DNA reads TGTGCCAGCAGCTTGGGAGGGCATGACACCGAAGCTTTCTTT.

DNA of the CDR3: TGTGCCAGCAGCCGGGACAGCAGAACTGAAGCTTTCTTT. It translates to CASSRDSRTEAFF. The chain recombines TRBV11-2 with TRBJ1-1; 7 bases match TRBD1. J gave up 5 bases and V 5 bases, and 5 bases lay outside the gene matches. Germline assignment: CDR1 SGHAT and CDR2 FQNNGV. The CDR3 loop spans 13 amino acids.

The chain links TRBV28 to TRBJ1-5, with D perhaps matching TRBD1 (5 bases). V was pared by 2 bases and J by 2 bases, with 10 bases between. CDR1 is MDHEN, CDR2 SYDVKM, per germline. This CDR3 spans 15 amino acids. CDR3 amino acids: CASSLRGGGNQPQHF. The CDR3 coding sequence is TGTGCCAGCAGTTTAAGGGGAGGGGGCAATCAGCCCCAGCATTTT.

This chain joins TRBV27 and TRBJ2-7, with unresolved D. The germline V gene encodes CDR1 MNHEY and CDR2 SMNVEV (reference sequence). V gave up 1 base and J gave up 2 bases, with 3 bases separating them. The CDR3 is made up of 12 amino acids. The DNA for the CDR3 is TGTGCCAGCAGTTTATTCACCTACGAGCAGTACTTC. This translates into CASSLFTYEQYF.

The rearrangement links TRBV7-3 to TRBJ2-1; 7 bases align to TRBD1. The CDR3 sequence is 14 residues long. Germline loops: CDR1 SGHTA, CDR2 FQGTGA. With 2 bases clipped from V and 2 bases from J, the junction kept 0 bases outside the gene matches. The CDR3 nucleotides read TGTGCCAGCAGCTTACAGGGGGCCTACAATGAGCAGTTCTTC. Amino acids: CASSLQGAYNEQFF.

This rearrangement joins TRBV7-8 to TRBJ2-7; D remains ambiguous. With 6 bases removed from V and 0 bases from J, the gap between germline ends came to 9 bases. The germline V gene encodes CDR1 SGHVS and CDR2 FQNEAQ. The CDR3 is 13 residues long. The CDR3 DNA sequence: TGTGCCAGCAGACCCGGGTTCTCCTACGAGCAGTACTTC. This sequence encodes CASRPGFSYEQYF.

The chain recombines TRBV6-4 with TRBJ2-1; 9 positions match TRBD1. The CDR3 sequence is 14 residues long. Per the germline V gene, CDR1 is MRHNA and CDR2 is SNTAGT. The ends lost 6 bases at V and 7 bases at J; junction bases unmatched: 7. The CDR3 sequence: CASSPGTGLNEQFF. CDR3 coding DNA: TGTGCCAGCAGCCCAGGGACAGGGCTGAATGAGCAGTTCTTC.

The J gene is TRBJ2-5, the V gene TRBV7-6; 7 bases are a match to TRBD2. The V and J ends lost 5 bases and 1 base, in that order; junction bases with no gene match: 7. The germline CDR1 and CDR2 sequences are SGHVS and FNYEAQ. The CDR3 runs 15 residues. The CDR3 bases are TGTGCCAGCAGCCTGGGGGAGGGGCCCCAAGAGACCCAGTACTTC. This gives the protein CASSLGEGPQETQYF.

The chain recombines TRBV27 with TRBJ1-6; 10 bases map to TRBD1. V was pared by 0 bases and J by 8 bases, with 4 bases of the junction left unmatched. Per germline, CDR1 MNHEY and CDR2 SMNVEV (reference sequence). The CDR3 contains 16 residues. This CDR3 is CASSLSGTGEYSPLHF. CDR3 nucleotides: TGTGCCAGCAGTTTATCGGGGACAGGGGAATATTCACCCCTCCACTTT.

The J gene is TRBJ1-1, the V gene TRBV4-2; possible D gene TRBD1, 6 bases. Germline CDR1 LGHNA, CDR2 YNFKEQ. The CDR3 totals 15 residues. V lost 4 bases, J lost 4 bases, and 16 bases lay in between. The CDR3 sequence: CASSPRGSGRTEAFF. In DNA form, the CDR3 reads TGTGCCAGCAGCCCTAGGGGGTCAGGGCGCACTGAAGCTTTCTTT.

The chain employs TRBV5-4 and TRBJ1-5, with 7 bases lining up with TRBD1. The trim removed 5 bases at V and 1 base at J, leaving 3 bases unmatched. This CDR3 contains 14 residues. CDR1 is SGHNT and CDR2 is YYREEE in the germline V gene (reference sequence). CDR3 loop: CASRDRRSNQPQHF. For the CDR3, the DNA is TGTGCCAGCAGGGACAGGAGAAGCAATCAGCCCCAGCATTTT.

The gene calls are TRBV4-1 and TRBJ1-2; the D is unclear. The CDR3 is made up of 13 amino acids. With 3 bases removed from V and 8 bases from J, the gap between germline ends came to 13 bases. From germline, CDR1 is MGHRA and CDR2 YSYEKL. Here the CDR3 DNA reads TGCGCCAGCAGCCAGGTCACCAGAACGGGCTACACCTTC. Amino acid sequence: CASSQVTRTGYTF.

The CDR3 nucleotides are TGCGCCAGCAGCCAAGAAATTAGCGGGGAAAACTACGAGCAGTACTTC. Encoded protein: CASSQEISGENYEQYF. The chain has TRBV4-1 and TRBJ2-7; 8 bases align to TRBD2. Trimming cost V 0 bases and J 3 bases; bases outside gene matches: 7. The germline V gene has CDR1 MGHRA and CDR2 YSYEKL. The CDR3 length is 16 residues.

The chain uses TRBV19 and TRBJ2-3; 10 bases are a match to TRBD1. J gave up 6 bases and V 8 bases, and 11 bases lay outside the gene matches. The length of the CDR3 is 15 residues. Germline CDR1 and CDR2: LNHDA and SQIVND (reference sequence). The chain's CDR3 is CASGNGQGVEDTQYF. CDR3 bases: TGTGCCAGTGGGAACGGACAGGGGGTGGAGGATACGCAGTATTTT.

The V call is TRBV7-2, the J call TRBJ2-3; D gene ambiguous. Germline CDR1 reads SGHTA; CDR2 reads FQGNSA. There are 14 residues in the CDR3. Trimming pared 1 base from V and 4 bases from J, leaving 9 bases between. CDR3 sequence: CASSLGPGADTQYF. Here the CDR3 DNA reads TGTGCCAGCAGCTTAGGACCGGGTGCAGATACGCAGTATTTT.

The rearrangement joins TRBV5-1 to TRBJ2-1, with TRBD2 matching 9 bases. After removal of 1 base from V and 2 bases from J, the junction contained 1 base not matched to a gene. From germline, CDR1 is SGHRS and CDR2 YFSETQ. This CDR3 is 15 amino acids long. The CDR3 nucleotides read TGCGCCAGCAGCTTGATAGCGGGGGCCTACAATGAGCAGTTCTTC. It translates to CASSLIAGAYNEQFF.

V gene TRBV5-6 combines with J gene TRBJ2-3; 8 nucleotides match TRBD1. The CDR3 runs 14 residues. Per the germline V gene, CDR1 is SGHDT and CDR2 is YYEEEE. Trimming at V came to 4 bases and at J to 0 bases, leaving 1 base not matched to a gene. In DNA form, the CDR3 reads TGTGCCAGCAGCCGGACAGGGAGCACAGATACGCAGTATTTT. Protein: CASSRTGSTDTQYF.